The 9 T cell receptor beta chains reported below all come from one sample, sequenced in a study of STAT5B mutations in CD4+ large granular lymphocyte leukemia. Profiled with immunoSEQ multiplex PCR; TCRdb holds only in-frame clones, not every one. The table records more than 30,000 clones, 75% to 85% of them present only once. The sequenced material came from CD4+ T cells from blood buffy coats. The receptors stem from a human donor in good health.

This rearrangement joins TRBV7-2 to TRBJ2-4; D remains ambiguous. Germline CDR1 and CDR2: SGHTA and FQGNSA. With 5 bases removed from V and 0 bases from J, the gap between germline ends came to 14 bases. CDR3 length equals 16 residues. The CDR3 is CASSGEVNLAKNIQYF. In nucleotides, the CDR3 is TGTGCCAGCAGCGGAGAGGTTAATTTAGCCAAAAACATTCAGTACTTC. Combining the CDR3 with reference TRBV7-2 and TRBJ2-4 gives the whole variable domain GAGVSQSPSNKVTEKGKDVELRCDPISGHTALYWYRQSLGQGLEFLIYFQGNSAPDKSGLPSDRFSAERTGGSVSTLTIQRTQQEDSAVYLCASSGEVNLAKNIQYFGAGTRLSVL.

The genes are TRBV30 and TRBJ2-5; perhaps TRBD1 as D (6 bases). Germline values: CDR1 GTSNPN, CDR2 SVGIG (reference sequence). V dropped 4 bases and J dropped 2 bases, with 14 bases sitting between them. CDR3 size: 14 residues. CDR3 residues: CAWNPGGRQETQYF. CDR3 nucleotides: TGTGCCTGGAACCCTGGGGGCAGGCAAGAGACCCAGTACTTC.

The chain is built from TRBV7-2 and TRBJ2-7; D is perhaps TRBD2 (6 bases). CDR3 length equals 15 residues. Trimming cost V 4 bases and J 3 bases, with 16 bases left between them. Germline V gene sequence: CDR1 SGHTA, CDR2 FQGNSA. The CDR3 nucleotides are TGTGCCAGCAGCTCAGGCGGGATTGGGATCTACGAGCAGTACTTC. Protein: CASSSGGIGIYEQYF.

This chain links TRBV5-6 with TRBJ2-7; D uncertain. CDR3 length: 13 residues. Trimming pared 0 bases from V and 6 bases from J, leaving 10 bases between. Looked up from germline, CDR1 is SGHDT and CDR2 is YYEEEE. CDR3 coding DNA: TGTGCCAGCAGCTTGGAAGGTCGCGGCGAGCAGTACTTC. Protein: CASSLEGRGEQYF. Full variable domain (missing parts from reference TRBV5-6 and TRBJ2-7): DAGVTQSPTHLIKTRGQQVTLRCSPKSGHDTVSWYQQALGQGPQFIFQYYEEEERQRGNFPDRFSGHQFPNYSSELNVNALLLGDSALYLCASSLEGRGEQYFGPGTRLTVT.

The genes are TRBV28 and TRBJ2-5; 9 nucleotides agree with TRBD1. V was pared by 6 bases and J by 2 bases, with 10 bases of the junction left unmatched. The CDR3 contains 16 residues. The germline V gene encodes CDR1 MDHEN and CDR2 SYDVKM. The CDR3 DNA reads TGTGCCAGCAGGGAACCCGGGACAGGGAAGCAAGAGACCCAGTACTTC. It codes for CASREPGTGKQETQYF.

The J gene is TRBJ2-2, the V gene TRBV30; D is tentatively TRBD1 or TRBD2 (10 bases each). V was clipped by 2 bases and J by 4 bases, with 26 bases between them. This CDR3 region has 19 residues. Germline CDR1 reads GTSNPN; CDR2 reads SVGIG (reference sequence). The DNA for the CDR3 is TGTGCCTGGAGTTGGGACAGGGGCCTAGCGGGAGTAGTCACCGGGGAGCTGTTTTTT. Residues: CAWSWDRGLAGVVTGELFF.

The J gene is TRBJ2-2, the V gene TRBV15; D may match TRBD1 or TRBD2 (5 bases each). Trimming left V 1 base short and J 7 bases short, with 13 bases between. The V gene's germline CDR1 is LNHNV and CDR2 YYDKDF (reference sequence). This CDR3 contains 15 residues. The CDR3 here is CATSRGGTGGGELFF. Written as DNA, the CDR3 is TGTGCCACCAGCAGAGGAGGGACCGGCGGCGGGGAGCTGTTTTTT.

J is TRBJ1-6 and V is TRBV6-1, with TRBD1 matching 7 bases. The junction had 5 bases not matched to a gene; V was cut back by 2 bases and J by 7 bases. CDR3 length: 15 amino acids. CDR1 and CDR2 from the germline V gene are MNHNS and SASEGT. DNA for the CDR3: TGTGCCAGCAGTGAAAGGGACAGTTTCAATTCACCCCTCCACTTT. Translation gives CASSERDSFNSPLHF.

The chain joins TRBV19 to TRBJ2-1; D not resolved. V was shortened by 1 base and J by 0 bases, with 7 bases between the two germline ends. The CDR3 sequence is 15 residues long. Germline CDR1 reads LNHDA; CDR2 reads SQIVND (reference sequence). CDR3 nucleotides: TGTGCCAGTAGTATAGGCCAGGCCTCCTACAATGAGCAGTTCTTC. Translation gives CASSIGQASYNEQFF.